The clone carrying this TCR beta chain occurred many times. The sample is drawn from a study of neurological immune-mediated disorders. Noted time point: technical triplicate 1. The CDR3 loop spans 14 amino acids. Germline CDR1 reads SGHRS; CDR2 reads YFSETQ. The ends lost 0 bases at V and 4 bases at J; junction bases unmatched: 2. The cDNA was synthesized by 5'RACE incorporating 10-nucleotide random UMIs. TCRdb re-called the 5' RACE reads with MiXCR, one entry per CDR3 protein. The sample has 20,000 to 30,000 distinct CDR3 sequences; approximately 13% are singletons. This receptor was obtained from a female donor with HTLV-1-associated myelopathy (HAM/TSP). The sample consisted of CD4+ T cells from blood. The chain couples TRBV5-1 to TRBJ2-7, with 9 bases aligning to TRBD1. CDR3 DNA: TGCGCCAGCAGCTTGGGACAGGGGGAATACGAGCAGTACTTC. Amino acids: CASSLGQGEYEQYF.